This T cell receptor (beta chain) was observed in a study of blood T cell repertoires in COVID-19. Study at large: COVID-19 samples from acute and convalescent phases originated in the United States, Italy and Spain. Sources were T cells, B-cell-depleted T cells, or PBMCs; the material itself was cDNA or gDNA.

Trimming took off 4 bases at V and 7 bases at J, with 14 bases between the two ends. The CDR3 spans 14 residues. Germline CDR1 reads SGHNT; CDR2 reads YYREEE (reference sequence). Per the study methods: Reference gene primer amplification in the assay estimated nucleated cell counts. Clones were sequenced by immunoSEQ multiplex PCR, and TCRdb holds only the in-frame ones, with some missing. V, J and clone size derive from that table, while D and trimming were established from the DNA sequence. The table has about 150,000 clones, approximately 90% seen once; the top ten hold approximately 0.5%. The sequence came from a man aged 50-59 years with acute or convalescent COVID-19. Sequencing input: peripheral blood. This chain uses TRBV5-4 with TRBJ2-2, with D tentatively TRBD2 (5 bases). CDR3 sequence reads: CASSARNGNGELFF. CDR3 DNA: TGTGCCAGCAGCGCTAGGAACGGGAACGGGGAGCTGTTTTTT.